One T cell receptor (beta chain) is described in this entry. These data come from a study of blood T cell repertoires in COVID-19. Clones were read by immunoSEQ multiplex PCR, and TCRdb kept only the in-frame ones, dropping some. The profile shows fewer than 500,000 clones, approximately 90% of them singletons. Participant-given clinical history determined each cohort assignment. Germline CDR1 is SEHNR and CDR2 is FQNEAQ (reference sequence). V trimming: 4 bases; J trimming: 8 bases; junction bases outside the gene matches: 9. This CDR3 contains 14 residues. Input material: PBMCs or T cells enriched from blood (not recorded which). The chain joins TRBV7-9 to TRBJ1-2, with 8 bases fitting TRBD1. The source of this sequence is a woman in her 30s with acute COVID-19. CDR3 loop: CASSSETGVNGYTF. Written as DNA, the CDR3 is TGTGCCAGCAGCTCCGAGACAGGGGTGAACGGCTACACCTTC.